The 30 T cell receptor beta chains below come from one sample, sequenced in a study of blood T cells in healthy people across ages. A sample-barcoded 5' primer and a J-beta primer mix were used in a second PCR of roughly 6 to 12 cycles. TCRdb redid the calling of the 5' RACE reads with MiXCR, one entry per CDR3 protein. The data contain about a million distinct CDR3 sequences, 35% to 40% of them singletons. Specimen: blood. Receptor source: a young man in good health.

The rearrangement joins TRBV4-3 to TRBJ2-5; D is possibly TRBD1 (6 bases). The J call is uncertain, as TRBJ2-7 better fits the DNA end. Germline CDR1 LGHNA, CDR2 YSLEER. The CDR3 extends over 16 amino acids. The CDR3 here is CASSQGVGRATGEQYF. CDR3 nucleotide sequence: TGCGCCAGCAGCCAAGGAGTTGGACGGGCGACAGGCGAGCAGTACTTC.

The CDR3 sequence is CASSVRDGYNSPLHF. The CDR3 region has the DNA TGTGCCAGCAGTGTCCGGGACGGATATAATTCACCCCTCCACTTT. The chain links TRBV7-2 to TRBJ1-6; a weak D match, TRBD1 (5 bases). Germline V gene sequence: CDR1 SGHTA, CDR2 FQGNSA. The CDR3 is 15 amino acids. Trimming took off 6 bases at V and 4 bases at J, with 13 bases between the two ends. The full variable domain, rest sourced from reference TRBV7-2 and TRBJ1-6, is GAGVSQSPSNKVTEKGKDVELRCDPISGHTALYWYRQSLGQGLEFLIYFQGNSAPDKSGLPSDRFSAERTGGSVSTLTIQRTQQEDSAVYLCASSVRDGYNSPLHFGNGTRLTVT.

The V gene is TRBV29-1, the J gene TRBJ2-1; D not certain. Trimming took off 4 bases at V and 1 base at J, with 14 bases between the two ends. The CDR3 has 15 amino acids. Germline V gene lookup returns CDR1 SQVTM and CDR2 ANQGSEA. The CDR3 protein is CSVAGLVQSYNEQFF. CDR3 nucleotides: TGCAGCGTTGCAGGTCTAGTCCAATCCTACAATGAGCAGTTCTTC.

This clonotype was observed a few times. The chain employs TRBV20-1 and TRBJ1-6; TRBD1 is a possible D gene (5 bases). The V gene lost 0 bases and the J gene lost 9 bases, with 9 bases spanning the gap. CDR3 length: 13 amino acids. Germline CDR1 and CDR2: DFQATT and SNEGSKA (reference sequence). The CDR3 coding sequence is TGCAGTGCTAGAGACAGGGAGGCTTCACCCCTCCACTTT. Protein product: CSARDREASPLHF.

V is TRBV6-5 and J is TRBJ1-1; no reliable D call. CDR3 length: 15 amino acids. Trimming stripped 6 bases from V and 2 bases from J, with 16 bases between. The V gene's germline CDR1 is MNHEY and CDR2 SVGAGI. CDR3 bases: TGTGCCAGCAGCCCGGACCCGGATCTAAACACTGAAGCTTTCTTT. Translated, it gives CASSPDPDLNTEAFF.

Details on this clonotype: Given a much more abundant clone one base away, this may be a read error. V and J are TRBV20-1 and TRBJ1-2; 7 bases line up with TRBD1. The CDR3 has 15 amino acids. In germline, CDR1 is DFQATT, CDR2 SNEGSKA (reference sequence). The CDR3 DNA reads as TGCAGTGCTAAGAGGGAATTGACAGGGAACTATGGCTGCACCTTC. This encodes CSAKRELTGNYGCTF.

The sample holds one count of this clonotype. This chain joins TRBV12-3 or TRBV12-4 and TRBJ1-2; D is uncertain. Trimming took 5 bases from V and 8 from J, leaving 12 bases between them. This CDR3 is built from 12 residues. The CDR3 loop is CASSPRFGGYTF. CDR3 DNA: TGTGCCAGCAGTCCCCGTTTCGGGGGCTACACCTTC.

The rearrangement uses TRBV7-2 and TRBJ1-1, with D hard to call. Trimming shortened V by 7 bases and J by 3 bases, and 12 bases separated the two germline ends. The CDR3 length is 13 residues. Looked up from germline, CDR1 is SGHTA and CDR2 is FQGNSA. Written as DNA, the CDR3 is TGTGCCAGCACCTTCACCCAGTACACTGAAGCTTTCTTT. Translated, it gives CASTFTQYTEAFF.

The sample holds many counts of this clonotype. This chain joins TRBV7-2 and TRBJ1-2; D unresolved. V was clipped by 1 base and J by 0 bases, with 6 bases between them. CDR1 is SGHTA and CDR2 is FQGNSA in the germline V gene. CDR3 length: 14 residues. The DNA for the CDR3 is TGTGCCAGCAGCTTAGATGCAGCTAACTATGGCTACACCTTC. This gives the protein CASSLDAANYGYTF. Supplemented by reference TRBV7-2 and TRBJ1-2, the full variable domain reads GAGVSQSPSNKVTEKGKDVELRCDPISGHTALYWYRQSLGQGLEFLIYFQGNSAPDKSGLPSDRFSAERTGGSVSTLTIQRTQQEDSAVYLCASSLDAANYGYTFGSGTRLTVV.

This rearrangement joins TRBV20-1 to TRBJ1-3, with D possibly TRBD1 on 6 matching bases. Germline lookup yields CDR1 DFQATT and CDR2 SNEGSKA (reference sequence). V was pared by 0 bases and J by 0 bases, with 12 bases between. The CDR3 covers 16 residues. The CDR3 nucleotides are TGCAGTGCTAGAGACTGGGGGCACAACTCTGGAAACACCATATATTTT. It encodes CSARDWGHNSGNTIYF.

This clonotype was counted a few times. This chain connects TRBV7-9 to TRBJ1-1; 9 positions match TRBD1. The CDR3 length is 15 residues. Looked up from germline, CDR1 is SEHNR and CDR2 is FQNEAQ (reference sequence). With 7 bases clipped from V and 0 bases from J, the junction kept 6 bases outside the gene matches. The CDR3 reads CASKGRDRVNTEAFF. CDR3 DNA sequence: TGTGCCAGCAAAGGTCGGGACAGGGTGAACACTGAAGCTTTCTTT.

The chain joins TRBV20-1 to TRBJ1-1; unclear D gene. From germline, CDR1 is DFQATT and CDR2 SNEGSKA (reference sequence). The CDR3 totals 12 residues. V was shortened by 6 bases and J by 4 bases, with 12 bases between the two germline ends. CDR3 residues: CSAQPPGTEAFF. The DNA for the CDR3 is TGCAGTGCCCAACCTCCGGGCACTGAAGCTTTCTTT.

The CDR3 protein is CASSQGAHVEKLFF. CDR3 coding DNA: TGTGCCAGTAGCCAGGGGGCCCATGTGGAAAAACTGTTTTTT. The chain combines TRBV6-5 with TRBJ1-4; 8 nucleotides agree with TRBD1. The CDR3 totals 14 residues. Germline loops: CDR1 MNHEY, CDR2 SVGAGI. Germline trimming cut 9 bases from V and 8 bases from J; bases unmatched to any gene: 11.

This clonotype was observed a handful of times. The chain links TRBV5-1 to TRBJ2-3, with 10 bases identical to TRBD1. After removal of 9 bases from V and 3 bases from J, the junction contained 7 bases not matched to a gene. CDR1 SGHRS and CDR2 YFSETQ come from the germline V gene. The CDR3 loop spans 14 amino acids. The CDR3 DNA follows: TGCGCCACCGCGACAGGGGGCCGAACAGATACGCAGTATTTT. Translated, it gives CATATGGRTDTQYF.

The chain joins TRBV29-1 to TRBJ1-1, with TRBD1 as a possible D gene (5 bases). The CDR3 totals 12 residues. The V end lost 3 bases, the J end lost 3 bases, and 8 bases lay between the germline ends. The germline V gene has CDR1 SQVTM and CDR2 ANQGSEA. The CDR3 region has the DNA TGCAGCGTTGATTTGGGGGACACTGAAGCTTTCTTT. Its protein product is CSVDLGDTEAFF.

This sequence joins TRBV18 and TRBJ2-2, with TRBD2 matching over 10 bases. CDR1 and CDR2 from the germline V gene are KGHSH and LQKENI. V dropped 4 bases and J dropped 1; count of bases not matched to a gene: 6. CDR3 length equals 17 residues. This CDR3 reads CASSLLRTSGNTGELFF. CDR3 nucleotide sequence: TGTGCCAGCTCACTTCTCCGGACTAGCGGGAACACCGGGGAGCTGTTTTTT.

The chain has TRBV5-1 and TRBJ2-1; D not resolved. CDR1 and CDR2 (germline): SGHRS, YFSETQ. Between the trimmed V and J ends, which lost 0 bases and 6 bases, there was a span of 7 bases. The length of the CDR3 is 13 residues. Here the CDR3 DNA reads TGCGCCAGCAGCTTGGAGTCTTTCAATGAGCAGTTCTTC. Its translation is CASSLESFNEQFF.

The CDR3 loop reads CATGEPLAGVDTQYF. CDR3 coding DNA: TGTGCCACCGGCGAACCACTAGCGGGGGTCGATACGCAGTATTTT. The chain employs TRBV24-1 and TRBJ2-3; 11 bases line up with TRBD2. The CDR3 has 15 residues. V trimming: 9 bases; J trimming: 6 bases; junction bases outside the gene matches: 10. The germline CDR1 and CDR2 sequences are KGHDR and SFDVKD.

Points on this clonotype: An end of the junction does not agree with germline; a read error may underlie this. The chain combines TRBV15 with TRBJ1-2; unclear D gene. Per the germline V gene, CDR1 is LNHNV and CDR2 is YYDKDF (reference sequence). The CDR3 is 15 residues long. The CDR3 reads CATSRELREMVGYTF. For the CDR3, the DNA is TGTGCCACCAGTAGAGAACTTCGGGAGATGGTTGGCTACACCTTC.

This clonotype was seen a handful of times. The gene calls are TRBV5-5 and TRBJ1-1, with a weak D call TRBD1 (6 bases). Looked up from germline, CDR1 is SGHKS and CDR2 is YYEKEE (reference sequence). Trimming took off 1 base at V and 5 bases at J, with 9 bases between the two ends. The CDR3 has 13 amino acids. The chain's CDR3 is CASSLSGTTEAFF. The CDR3 DNA reads TGTGCCAGCAGCTTGTCAGGGACAACTGAAGCTTTCTTT.

The chain links TRBV28 to TRBJ1-6; D gene uncertain. CDR3 size: 13 residues. Germline values: CDR1 MDHEN, CDR2 SYDVKM. Trimming pared 5 bases from V and 10 bases from J, leaving 12 bases between. The CDR3: CASSRTIRSPLHF. For the CDR3, the DNA is TGTGCCAGCAGTCGGACGATTAGGTCACCCCTCCACTTT. Based on the CDR3 plus reference TRBV28 and TRBJ1-6, the full variable domain is DVKVTQSSRYLVKRTGEKVFLECVQDMDHENMFWYRQDPGLGLRLIYFSYDVKMKEKGDIPEGYSVSREKKERFSLILESASTNQTSMYLCASSRTIRSPLHFGNGTRLTVT.

This clonotype was counted only a few times. The rearrangement joins TRBV29-1 to TRBJ1-5; tentative D call: TRBD1 (6 bases). The V end was cut by 4 bases, the J end by 3 bases, with 13 bases between. Germline CDR1 is SQVTM and CDR2 is ANQGSEA. This CDR3 spans 14 amino acids. The CDR3 bases are TGCAGCGTTGTCTGGGTGGGGGCCAATCAGCCCCAGCATTTT. This translates into CSVVWVGANQPQHF.

With respect to this clonotype: The CDR3 does not end in the conserved phenylalanine or tryptophan, so this is likely a read error. It is unclear where the CDR3 begins or ends on the DNA, so no DNA is shown, and the CDR3 is as TCRdb lists it. This chain connects TRBV6-6 to TRBJ2-1; the D call TRBD2 from the table was never checked on the DNA. Germline V gene sequence: CDR1 MNHNY, CDR2 SVGAGI (reference sequence). The CDR3 has 15 amino acids, counting both end residues. CDR3 residues: CASSRTSGESMSSSS.

The chain carries TRBV7-2 and TRBJ2-3; 14 positions match TRBD2. Germline V gene lookup returns CDR1 SGHTA and CDR2 FQGNSA. Trimming at V came to 2 bases and at J to 2 bases, leaving 6 bases not matched to a gene. CDR3 size: 18 residues. The CDR3 coding sequence is TGTGCCAGCAGCTTACACGGACTAGCGGGGGGACCCACAGATACGCAGTATTTT. The encoded protein is CASSLHGLAGGPTDTQYF.

The table lists this clonotype with a few counts. The CDR3 DNA is TGTGCCAGCAGCCCTACCGGGACAGGGGGCTCTGGGGCCAACGTCCTGACTTTC. Amino acid sequence: CASSPTGTGGSGANVLTF. The chain combines TRBV7-8 with TRBJ2-6, with 11 positions matching TRBD1. V lost 5 bases and J lost 0; bases outside the gene matches: 6. The CDR3 consists of 18 residues. In germline, CDR1 is SGHVS, CDR2 FQNEAQ.

This clonotype showed up just once. The rearrangement uses TRBV12-3 or TRBV12-4 and TRBJ2-2; 8 bases match TRBD2. V shed 7 bases, J shed 1 base, and the junction held 5 bases outside the gene matches. CDR3 size: 15 residues. The CDR3 coding sequence is TGTGCCAGCACTCGGGGGGGGCAGAACACCGGGGAGCTGTTTTTT. Translated: CASTRGGQNTGELFF.

The rearrangement joins TRBV11-2 to TRBJ2-1; D unresolved. Trimming removed 5 bases at V and 7 bases at J, with 9 bases between. The CDR3 contains 12 residues. The V gene's germline CDR1 is SGHAT and CDR2 FQNNGV. The CDR3 here is CASSPEWNEQFF. For the CDR3, the DNA is TGTGCCAGCAGCCCCGAATGGAATGAGCAGTTCTTC.

The chain couples TRBV12-3 or TRBV12-4 to TRBJ2-5, with D possibly matching TRBD2 (5 bases). This CDR3 comprises 14 residues. The V end was cut by 3 bases, the J end by 5 bases, with 13 bases between. As DNA, the CDR3 is TGTGCCAGCAGTTTGGATGGGAGTAGGGAGACCCAGTACTTC. Protein product: CASSLDGSRETQYF.

The table lists this clonotype with many counts. This CDR3 is CASSQDINNEQFF. Here the CDR3 DNA reads TGCGCCAGCAGCCAAGACATAAACAATGAGCAGTTCTTC. The rearrangement joins TRBV4-1 to TRBJ2-1; D gene uncertain. Trimming cost V 0 bases and J 5 bases, with 5 bases left between them. The CDR3 spans 13 residues. Germline values: CDR1 MGHRA, CDR2 YSYEKL.

This clonotype was found once. A read error is possible here, since a much larger clone lies one base away. CDR3 nucleotides: TGCAGTGCCTCCGGGACAGCGTCTGGGACGAGCACAGATACGCAGTATTTT. It specifies CSASGTASGTSTDTQYF. J is TRBJ2-3 and V is TRBV20-1, with 7 bases matching TRBD1. The CDR3 is made up of 17 amino acids. CDR1 and CDR2 from the germline V gene are DFQATT and SNEGSKA (reference sequence). The junction had 15 bases not matched to a gene; V was cut back by 6 bases and J by 0 bases.